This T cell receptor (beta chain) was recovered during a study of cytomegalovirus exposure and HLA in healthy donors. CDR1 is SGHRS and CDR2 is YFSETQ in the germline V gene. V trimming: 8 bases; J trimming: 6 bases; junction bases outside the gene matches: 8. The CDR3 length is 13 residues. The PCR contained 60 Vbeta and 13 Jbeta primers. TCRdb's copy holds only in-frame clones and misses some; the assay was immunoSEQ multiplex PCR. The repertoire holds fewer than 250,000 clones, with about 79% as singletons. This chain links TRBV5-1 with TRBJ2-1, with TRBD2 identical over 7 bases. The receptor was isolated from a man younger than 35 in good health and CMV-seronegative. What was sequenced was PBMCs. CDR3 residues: CASRLAVVNEQFF. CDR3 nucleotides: TGCGCCAGTAGACTAGCCGTGGTCAATGAGCAGTTCTTC.